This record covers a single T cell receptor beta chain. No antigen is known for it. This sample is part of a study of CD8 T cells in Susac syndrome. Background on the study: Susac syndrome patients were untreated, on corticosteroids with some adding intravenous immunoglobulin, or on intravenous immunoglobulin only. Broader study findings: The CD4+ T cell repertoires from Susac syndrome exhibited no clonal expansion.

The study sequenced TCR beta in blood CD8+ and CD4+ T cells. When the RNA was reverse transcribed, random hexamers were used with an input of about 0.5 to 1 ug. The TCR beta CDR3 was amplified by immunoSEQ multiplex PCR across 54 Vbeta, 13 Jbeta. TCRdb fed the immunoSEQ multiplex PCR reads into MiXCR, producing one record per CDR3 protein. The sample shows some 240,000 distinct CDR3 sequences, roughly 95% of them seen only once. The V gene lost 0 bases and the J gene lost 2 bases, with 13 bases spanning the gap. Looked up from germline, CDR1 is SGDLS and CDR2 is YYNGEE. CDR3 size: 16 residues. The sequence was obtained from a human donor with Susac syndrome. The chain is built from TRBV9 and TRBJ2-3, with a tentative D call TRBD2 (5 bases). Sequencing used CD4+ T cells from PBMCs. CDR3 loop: CASSVDGGSATDTQYF. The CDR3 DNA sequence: TGTGCCAGCAGCGTAGATGGTGGGAGTGCCACAGATACGCAGTATTTT.